This T cell receptor beta chain was documented in a study of cytomegalovirus exposure and HLA in healthy donors. Whole-study findings and limits: For most TCR beta V segments, an earlier analysis put the productive rate at about 90% or about 30% of the time.

V was trimmed by 0 bases and J by 7 bases, leaving 7 bases between them. The CDR3 loop spans 13 amino acids. Germline V gives CDR1 LGHNA, CDR2 YSLEER. Concerning this clone itself: Its antigen is unknown.

The PCR used 60 Vbeta and 13 Jbeta primers. In the authors' methods: Unique TCR beta chains numbered approximately 76 million in a later analysis, with roughly 10 million shared. Libraries were prepared by immunoSEQ multiplex PCR; TCRdb keeps only in-frame clonotypes and omits some of them. From that table come the V and J calls and clone size; the DNA was used to work out D and trimming. The repertoire consists of some 160,000 clones, with around 73% occurring once and the leading ten covering 1.4%. Each donor was healthy, and each was a bone marrow donor. The chain couples TRBV4-3 to TRBJ1-5; D unresolved. Sample: PBMCs. The clonotype comes from a male donor in good health and CMV-seronegative. This CDR3 is CASSQDEGQPQHF. The DNA of the CDR3 is TGCGCCAGCAGCCAAGACGAGGGACAGCCCCAGCATTTT.